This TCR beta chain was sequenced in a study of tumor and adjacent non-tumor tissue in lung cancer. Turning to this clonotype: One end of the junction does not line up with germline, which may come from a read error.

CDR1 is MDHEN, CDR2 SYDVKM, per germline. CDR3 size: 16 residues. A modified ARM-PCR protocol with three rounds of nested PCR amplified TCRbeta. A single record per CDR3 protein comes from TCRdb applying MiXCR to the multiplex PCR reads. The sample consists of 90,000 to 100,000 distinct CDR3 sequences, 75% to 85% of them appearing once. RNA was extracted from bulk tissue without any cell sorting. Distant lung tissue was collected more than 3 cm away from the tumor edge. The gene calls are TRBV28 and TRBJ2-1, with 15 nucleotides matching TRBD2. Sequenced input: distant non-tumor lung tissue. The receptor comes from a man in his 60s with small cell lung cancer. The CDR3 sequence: CTSRPRTSGRDNEQIF. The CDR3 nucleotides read TGTACCAGTAGACCTCGGACTAGCGGGAGGGATAATGAGCAGATCTTC. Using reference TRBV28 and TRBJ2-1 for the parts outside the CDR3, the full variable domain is DVKVTQSSRYLVKRTGEKVFLECVQDMDHENMFWYRQDPGLGLRLIYFSYDVKMKEKGDIPEGYSVSREKKERFSLILESASTNQTSMYLCTSRPRTSGRDNEQIFGPGTRLTVL.